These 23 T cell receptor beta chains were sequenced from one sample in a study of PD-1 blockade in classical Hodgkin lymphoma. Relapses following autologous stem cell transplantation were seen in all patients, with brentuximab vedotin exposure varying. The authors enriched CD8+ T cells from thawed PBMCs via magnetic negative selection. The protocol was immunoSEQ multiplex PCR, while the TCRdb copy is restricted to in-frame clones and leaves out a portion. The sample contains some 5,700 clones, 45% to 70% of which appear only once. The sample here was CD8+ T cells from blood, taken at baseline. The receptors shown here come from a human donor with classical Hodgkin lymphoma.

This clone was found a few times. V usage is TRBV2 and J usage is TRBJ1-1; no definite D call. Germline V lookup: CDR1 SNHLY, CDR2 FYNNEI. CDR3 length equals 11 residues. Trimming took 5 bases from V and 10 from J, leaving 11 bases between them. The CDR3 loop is CASSSFLRAFF. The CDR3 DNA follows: TGTGCCAGCAGTTCCTTCCTCAGAGCTTTCTTT.

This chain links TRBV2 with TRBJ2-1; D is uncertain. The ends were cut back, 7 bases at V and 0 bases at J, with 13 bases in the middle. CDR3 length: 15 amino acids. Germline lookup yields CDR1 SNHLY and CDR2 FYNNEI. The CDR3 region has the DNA TGTGCCAGCATTTCCAACCCAGGCTCCTACAATGAGCAGTTCTTC. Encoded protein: CASISNPGSYNEQFF.

The CDR3 DNA sequence: TGTGCCAGCACCCCAGACAGGGGTACAGATACGCAGTATTTT. Its translation: CASTPDRGTDTQYF. The chain recombines TRBV27 with TRBJ2-3, with 8 nucleotides matching TRBD1. The J segment lost 3 bases and the V segment lost 7 bases, leaving 6 bases of the junction unmatched. This CDR3 spans 14 amino acids. In germline, CDR1 is MNHEY, CDR2 SMNVEV (reference sequence).

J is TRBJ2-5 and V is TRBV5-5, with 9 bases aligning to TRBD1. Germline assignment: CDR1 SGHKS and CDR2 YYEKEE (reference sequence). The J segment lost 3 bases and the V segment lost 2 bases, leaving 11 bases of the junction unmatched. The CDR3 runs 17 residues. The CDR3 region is CASSLDETGTGKETQYF. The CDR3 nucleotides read TGTGCCAGCAGCTTAGACGAAACCGGGACAGGGAAAGAGACCCAGTACTTC.

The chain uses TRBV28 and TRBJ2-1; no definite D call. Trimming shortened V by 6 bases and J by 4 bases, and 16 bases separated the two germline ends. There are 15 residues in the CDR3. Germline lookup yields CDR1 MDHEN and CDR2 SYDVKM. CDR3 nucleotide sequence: TGTGCCAGCAGACTACTCCTCGGCCAGTACAATGAGCAGTTCTTC. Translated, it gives CASRLLLGQYNEQFF.

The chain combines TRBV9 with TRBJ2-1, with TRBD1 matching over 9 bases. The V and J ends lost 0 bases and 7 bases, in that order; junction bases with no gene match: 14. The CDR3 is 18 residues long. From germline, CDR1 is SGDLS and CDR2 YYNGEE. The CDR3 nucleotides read TGTGCCAGCAGCGTAGGGCCCATCCCGGGACAGGGTACAAATGAGCAGTTCTTC. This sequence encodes CASSVGPIPGQGTNEQFF.

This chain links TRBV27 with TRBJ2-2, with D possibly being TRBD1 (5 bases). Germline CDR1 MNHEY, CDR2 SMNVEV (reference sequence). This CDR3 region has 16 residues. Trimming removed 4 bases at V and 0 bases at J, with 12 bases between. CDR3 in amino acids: CASSSRQTANTGELFF. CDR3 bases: TGTGCCAGCAGTTCAAGACAGACGGCGAACACCGGGGAGCTGTTTTTT.

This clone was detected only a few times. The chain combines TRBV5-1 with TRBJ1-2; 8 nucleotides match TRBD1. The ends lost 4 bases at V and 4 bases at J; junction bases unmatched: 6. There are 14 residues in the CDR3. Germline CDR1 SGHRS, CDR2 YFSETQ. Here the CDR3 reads CASSEGQAGYGYTF. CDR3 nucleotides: TGCGCCAGCAGCGAGGGACAGGCGGGCTATGGCTACACCTTC.

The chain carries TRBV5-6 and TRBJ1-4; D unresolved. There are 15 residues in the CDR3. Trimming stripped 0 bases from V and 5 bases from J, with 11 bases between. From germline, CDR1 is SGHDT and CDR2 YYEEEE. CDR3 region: CASSLGNRRNEKLFF. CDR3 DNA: TGTGCCAGCAGCTTGGGGAACAGAAGAAATGAAAAACTGTTTTTT. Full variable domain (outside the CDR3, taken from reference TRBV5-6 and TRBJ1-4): DAGVTQSPTHLIKTRGQQVTLRCSPKSGHDTVSWYQQALGQGPQFIFQYYEEEERQRGNFPDRFSGHQFPNYSSELNVNALLLGDSALYLCASSLGNRRNEKLFFGSGTQLSVL.

This CDR3 reads CASSLRLALPNEQFF. In DNA form, the CDR3 reads TGTGCCAGCAGTTTAAGGCTAGCGCTTCCCAATGAGCAGTTCTTC. V is TRBV27 and J is TRBJ2-1; a possible D gene is TRBD2 (6 bases). The CDR3 spans 15 residues. V lost 2 bases, J lost 6 bases, and 14 bases lay in between. Germline V gene data show CDR1 as MNHEY and CDR2 as SMNVEV (reference sequence).

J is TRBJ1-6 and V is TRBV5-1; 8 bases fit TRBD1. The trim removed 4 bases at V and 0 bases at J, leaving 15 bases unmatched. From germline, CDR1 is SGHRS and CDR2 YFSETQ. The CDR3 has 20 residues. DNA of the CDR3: TGCGCCAGCAGCCCTACCTCAGGGGGCCCCTTGAGCTCCTATAATTCACCCCTCCACTTT. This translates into CASSPTSGGPLSSYNSPLHF. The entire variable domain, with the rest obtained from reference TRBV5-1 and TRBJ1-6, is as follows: KAGVTQTPRYLIKTRGQQVTLSCSPISGHRSVSWYQQTPGQGLQFLFEYFSETQRNKGNFPGRFSGRQFSNSRSEMNVSTLELGDSALYLCASSPTSGGPLSSYNSPLHFGNGTRLTVT.

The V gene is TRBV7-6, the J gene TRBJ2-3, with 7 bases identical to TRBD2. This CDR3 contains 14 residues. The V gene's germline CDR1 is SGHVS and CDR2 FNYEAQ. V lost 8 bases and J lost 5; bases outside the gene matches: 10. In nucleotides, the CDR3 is TGTGCCAGCTCCCGCGGGGGTTTTATAGATACGCAGTATTTT. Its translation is CASSRGGFIDTQYF. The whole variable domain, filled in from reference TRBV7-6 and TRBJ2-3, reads GAGVSQSPRYKVTKRGQDVALRCDPISGHVSLYWYRQALGQGPEFLTYFNYEAQQDKSGLPNDRFSAERPEGSISTLTIQRTEQRDSAMYRCASSRGGFIDTQYFGPGTRLTVL.

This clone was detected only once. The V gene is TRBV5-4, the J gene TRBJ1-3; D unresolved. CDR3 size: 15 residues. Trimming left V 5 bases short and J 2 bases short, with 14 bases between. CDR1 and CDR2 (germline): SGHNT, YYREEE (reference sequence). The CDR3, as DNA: TGTGCCAGCAGACCCGGGATTGACCCTGGAAACACCATATATTTT. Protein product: CASRPGIDPGNTIYF.

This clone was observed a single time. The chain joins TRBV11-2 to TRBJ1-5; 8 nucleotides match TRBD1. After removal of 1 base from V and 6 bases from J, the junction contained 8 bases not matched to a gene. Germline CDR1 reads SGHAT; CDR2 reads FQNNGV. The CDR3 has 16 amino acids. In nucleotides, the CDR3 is TGTGCCAGCAGCTTAGGCAGGGGGCTCTTTGTTCAGCCCCAGCATTTT. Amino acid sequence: CASSLGRGLFVQPQHF.

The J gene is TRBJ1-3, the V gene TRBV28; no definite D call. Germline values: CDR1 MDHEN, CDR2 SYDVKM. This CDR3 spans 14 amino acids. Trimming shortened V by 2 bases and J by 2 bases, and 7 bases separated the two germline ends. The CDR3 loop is CASSLQVAGNTIYF. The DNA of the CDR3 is TGTGCCAGCAGTTTACAAGTAGCTGGAAACACCATATATTTT. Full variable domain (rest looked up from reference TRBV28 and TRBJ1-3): DVKVTQSSRYLVKRTGEKVFLECVQDMDHENMFWYRQDPGLGLRLIYFSYDVKMKEKGDIPEGYSVSREKKERFSLILESASTNQTSMYLCASSLQVAGNTIYFGEGSWLTVV.

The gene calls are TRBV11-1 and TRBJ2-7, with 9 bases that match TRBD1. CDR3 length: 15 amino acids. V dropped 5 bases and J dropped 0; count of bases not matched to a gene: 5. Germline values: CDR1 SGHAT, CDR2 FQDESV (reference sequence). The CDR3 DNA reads TGTGCCAGCAGCCCCGGGACAGGGATCTCCTACGAGCAGTACTTC. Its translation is CASSPGTGISYEQYF. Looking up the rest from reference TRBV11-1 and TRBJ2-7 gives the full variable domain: EAEVAQSPRYKITEKSQAVAFWCDPISGHATLYWYRQILGQGPELLVQFQDESVVDDSQLPKDRFSAERLKGVDSTLKIQPAELGDSAMYLCASSPGTGISYEQYFGPGTRLTVT.

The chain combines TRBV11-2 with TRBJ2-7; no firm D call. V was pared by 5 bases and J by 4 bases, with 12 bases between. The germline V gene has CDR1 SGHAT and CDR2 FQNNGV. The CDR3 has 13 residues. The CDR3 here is CASSQDFEYEQYF. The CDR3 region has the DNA TGTGCCAGCAGCCAAGATTTTGAGTACGAGCAGTACTTC.

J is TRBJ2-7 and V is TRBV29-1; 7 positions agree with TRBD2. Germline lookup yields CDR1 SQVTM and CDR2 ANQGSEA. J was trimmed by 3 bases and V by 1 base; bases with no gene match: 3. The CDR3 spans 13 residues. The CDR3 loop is CSVEAPGGYEQYF. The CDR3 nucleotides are TGCAGCGTTGAAGCCCCGGGAGGCTACGAGCAGTACTTC.

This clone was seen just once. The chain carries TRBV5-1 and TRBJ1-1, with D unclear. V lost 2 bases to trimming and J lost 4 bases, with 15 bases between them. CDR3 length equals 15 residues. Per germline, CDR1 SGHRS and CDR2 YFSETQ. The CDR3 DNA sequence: TGCGCCAGCAGCTTTGGGTCGGTTGGTCCCACTGAAGCTTTCTTT. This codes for CASSFGSVGPTEAFF.

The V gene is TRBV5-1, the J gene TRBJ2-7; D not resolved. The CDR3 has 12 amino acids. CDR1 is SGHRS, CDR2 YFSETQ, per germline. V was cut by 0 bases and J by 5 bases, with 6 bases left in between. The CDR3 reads CASSLDIHEQYF. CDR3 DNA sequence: TGCGCCAGCAGCTTGGACATCCACGAGCAGTACTTC.

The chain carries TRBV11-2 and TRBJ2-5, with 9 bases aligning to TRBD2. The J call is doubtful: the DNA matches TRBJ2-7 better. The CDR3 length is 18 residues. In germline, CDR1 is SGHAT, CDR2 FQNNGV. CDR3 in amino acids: CASSFGPGGRAPGGEQYF. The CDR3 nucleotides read TGTGCCAGCAGCTTCGGTCCGGGCGGGAGGGCCCCGGGGGGCGAGCAGTACTTC.

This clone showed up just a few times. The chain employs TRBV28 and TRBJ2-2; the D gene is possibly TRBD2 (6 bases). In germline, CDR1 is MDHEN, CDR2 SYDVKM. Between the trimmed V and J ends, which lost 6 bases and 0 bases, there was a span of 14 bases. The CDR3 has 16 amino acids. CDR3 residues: CASRTRDLTNTGELFF. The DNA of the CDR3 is TGTGCCAGCAGGACACGGGACTTGACGAACACCGGGGAGCTGTTTTTT.

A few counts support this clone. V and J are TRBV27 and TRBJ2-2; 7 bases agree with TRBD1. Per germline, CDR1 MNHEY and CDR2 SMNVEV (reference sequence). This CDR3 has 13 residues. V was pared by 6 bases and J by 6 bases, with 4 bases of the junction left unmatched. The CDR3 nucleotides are TGTGCCAGCAGGTTGACAGGGTCCGGGGAGCTGTTTTTT. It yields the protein CASRLTGSGELFF.